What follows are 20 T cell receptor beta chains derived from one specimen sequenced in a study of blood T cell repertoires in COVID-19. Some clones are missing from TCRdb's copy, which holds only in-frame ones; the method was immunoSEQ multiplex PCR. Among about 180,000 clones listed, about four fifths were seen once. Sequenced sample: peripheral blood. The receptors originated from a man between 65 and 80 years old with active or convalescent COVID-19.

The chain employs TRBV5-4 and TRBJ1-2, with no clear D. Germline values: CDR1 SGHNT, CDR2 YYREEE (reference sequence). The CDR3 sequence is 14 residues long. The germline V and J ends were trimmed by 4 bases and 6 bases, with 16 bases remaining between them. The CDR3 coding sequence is TGTGCCAGCAGCCTACAAGGGCCGAGGGATGGCTACACCTTC. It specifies CASSLQGPRDGYTF.

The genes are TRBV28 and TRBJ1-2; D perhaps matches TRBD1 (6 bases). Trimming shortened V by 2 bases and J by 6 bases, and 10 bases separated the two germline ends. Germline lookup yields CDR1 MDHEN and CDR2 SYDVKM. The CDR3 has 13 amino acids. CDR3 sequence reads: CASSLTGYHGYTF. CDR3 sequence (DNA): TGTGCCAGCAGTTTAACAGGGTATCATGGCTACACCTTC.

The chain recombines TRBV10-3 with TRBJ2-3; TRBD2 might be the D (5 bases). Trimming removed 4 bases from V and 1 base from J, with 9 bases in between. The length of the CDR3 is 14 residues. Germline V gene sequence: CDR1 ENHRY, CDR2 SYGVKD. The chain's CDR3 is CAISGLGGTDTQYF. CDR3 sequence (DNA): TGTGCCATCAGTGGACTGGGAGGCACAGATACGCAGTATTTT.

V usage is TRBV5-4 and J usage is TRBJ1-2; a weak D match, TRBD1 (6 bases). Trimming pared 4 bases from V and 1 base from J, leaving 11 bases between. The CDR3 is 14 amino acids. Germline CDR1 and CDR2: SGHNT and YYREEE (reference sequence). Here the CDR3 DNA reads TGTGCCAGCAGCCCCAGACAGGATAACTATGGCTACACCTTC. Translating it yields CASSPRQDNYGYTF.

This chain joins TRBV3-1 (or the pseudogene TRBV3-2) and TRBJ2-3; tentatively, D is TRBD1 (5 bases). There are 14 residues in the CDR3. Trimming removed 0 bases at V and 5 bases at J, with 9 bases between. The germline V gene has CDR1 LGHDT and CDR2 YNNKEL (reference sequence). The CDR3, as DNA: TGTGCCAGCAGCCAAGAAGGTAGGGGAGATACGCAGTATTTT. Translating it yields CASSQEGRGDTQYF.

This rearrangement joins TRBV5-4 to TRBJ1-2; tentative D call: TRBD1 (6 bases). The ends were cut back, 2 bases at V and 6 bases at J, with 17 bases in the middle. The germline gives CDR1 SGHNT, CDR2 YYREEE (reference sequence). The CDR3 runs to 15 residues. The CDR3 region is CASSFPLVQGNGYTF. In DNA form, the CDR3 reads TGTGCCAGCAGCTTCCCCCTAGTTCAGGGGAATGGCTACACCTTC.

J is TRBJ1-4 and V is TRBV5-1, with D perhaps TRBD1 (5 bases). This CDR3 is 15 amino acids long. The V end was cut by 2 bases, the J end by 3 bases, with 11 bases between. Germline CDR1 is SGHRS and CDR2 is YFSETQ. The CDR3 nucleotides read TGCGCCAGCAGCTTAAAAGGGGCTCCTAATGAAAAACTGTTTTTT. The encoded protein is CASSLKGAPNEKLFF.

The chain's CDR3 is CASSKVRAHPKAYNEQFF. In DNA, the CDR3 is TGTGCCAGCAGCAAAGTGCGAGCCCACCCCAAAGCCTACAATGAGCAGTTCTTC. The chain links TRBV21-1 to TRBJ2-1; the listed D gene, TRBD2, was not tested against the DNA. TRBV21-1 is flagged as a pseudogene. This CDR3 has 18 residues.

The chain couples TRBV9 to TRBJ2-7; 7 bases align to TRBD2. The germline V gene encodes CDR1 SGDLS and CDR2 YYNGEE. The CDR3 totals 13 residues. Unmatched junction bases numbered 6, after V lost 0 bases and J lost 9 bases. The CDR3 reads CASSVEPWGGQYF. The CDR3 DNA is TGTGCCAGCAGCGTAGAGCCCTGGGGGGGGCAGTACTTC.

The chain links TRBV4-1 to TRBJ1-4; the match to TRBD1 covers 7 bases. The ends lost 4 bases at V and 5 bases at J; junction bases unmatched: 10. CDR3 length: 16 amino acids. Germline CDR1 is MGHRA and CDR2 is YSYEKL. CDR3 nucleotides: TGCGCCAGCAGCCGGACGCAGGGACAGTCGAATGAAAAACTGTTTTTT. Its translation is CASSRTQGQSNEKLFF.

This CDR3 reads CASRPSRGALHF. As DNA, the CDR3 is TGTGCCAGCAGGCCTTCCAGGGGAGCCCTCCACTTT. V is TRBV7-9 and J is TRBJ1-6; tentative D call: TRBD1 (6 bases). The germline V gene has CDR1 SEHNR and CDR2 FQNEAQ (reference sequence). This CDR3 region has 12 residues. The ends were cut back, 6 bases at V and 14 bases at J, with 14 bases in the middle. The full variable domain, in which reference TRBV7-9 and TRBJ1-6 provide the parts outside the CDR3, is DTGVSQNPRHKITKRGQNVTFRCDPISEHNRLYWYRQTLGQGPEFLTYFQNEAQLEKSRLLSDRFSAERPKGSFSTLEIQRTEQGDSAMYLCASRPSRGALHFGNGTRLTVT.

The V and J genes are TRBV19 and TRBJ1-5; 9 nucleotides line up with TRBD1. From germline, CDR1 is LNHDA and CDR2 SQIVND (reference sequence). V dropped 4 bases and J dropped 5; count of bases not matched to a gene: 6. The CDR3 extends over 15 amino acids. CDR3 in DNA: TGTGCCAGTAGTACCCGACAGGGGGTTGATCAGCCCCAGCATTTT. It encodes CASSTRQGVDQPQHF.

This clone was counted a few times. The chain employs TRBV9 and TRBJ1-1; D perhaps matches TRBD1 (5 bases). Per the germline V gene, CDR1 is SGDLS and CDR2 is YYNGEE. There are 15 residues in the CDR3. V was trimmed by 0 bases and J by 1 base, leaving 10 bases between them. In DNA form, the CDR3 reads TGTGCCAGCAGCGTAGGAATTCAGGGGAACACTGAAGCTTTCTTT. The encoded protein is CASSVGIQGNTEAFF.

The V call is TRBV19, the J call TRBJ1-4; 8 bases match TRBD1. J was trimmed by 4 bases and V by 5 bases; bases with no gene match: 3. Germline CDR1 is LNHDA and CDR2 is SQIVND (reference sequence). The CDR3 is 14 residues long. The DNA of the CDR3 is TGTGCCAGTAGTCCAGGGGGCTTTAATGAAAAACTGTTTTTT. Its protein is CASSPGGFNEKLFF.

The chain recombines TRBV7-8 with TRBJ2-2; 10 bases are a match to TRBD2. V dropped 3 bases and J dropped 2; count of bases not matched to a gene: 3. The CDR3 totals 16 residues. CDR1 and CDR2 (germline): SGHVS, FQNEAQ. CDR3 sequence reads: CASSLTSGYNTGELFF. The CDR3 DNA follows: TGTGCCAGCAGCTTGACTAGCGGGTACAACACCGGGGAGCTGTTTTTT.

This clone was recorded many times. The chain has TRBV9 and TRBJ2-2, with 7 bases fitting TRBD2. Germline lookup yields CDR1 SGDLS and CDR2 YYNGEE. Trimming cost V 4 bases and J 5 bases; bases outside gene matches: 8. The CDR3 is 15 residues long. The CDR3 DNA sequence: TGTGCCAGCAGCTCACCCGCGGGGGAGACCGGGGAGCTGTTTTTT. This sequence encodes CASSSPAGETGELFF.

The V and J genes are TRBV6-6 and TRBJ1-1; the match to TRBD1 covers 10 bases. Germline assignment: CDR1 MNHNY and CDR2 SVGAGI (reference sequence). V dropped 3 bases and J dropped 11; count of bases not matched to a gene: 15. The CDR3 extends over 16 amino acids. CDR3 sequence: CASSYDPADRGLNAFF. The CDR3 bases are TGTGCCAGCAGTTATGATCCCGCTGACAGGGGGCTTAATGCTTTCTTT.

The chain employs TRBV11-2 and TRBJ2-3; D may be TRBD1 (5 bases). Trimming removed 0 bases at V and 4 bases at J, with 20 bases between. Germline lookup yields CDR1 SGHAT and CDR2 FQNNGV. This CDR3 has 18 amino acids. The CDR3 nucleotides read TGTGCCAGCAGCTTAGATATGCGGCAGGGAACTCCAGCAGATACGCAGTATTTT. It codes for CASSLDMRQGTPADTQYF.

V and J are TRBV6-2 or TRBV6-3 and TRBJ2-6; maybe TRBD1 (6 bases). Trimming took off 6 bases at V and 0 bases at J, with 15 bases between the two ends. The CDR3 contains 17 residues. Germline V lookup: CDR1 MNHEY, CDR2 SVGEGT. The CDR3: CASSPMGAISGANVLTF. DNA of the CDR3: TGTGCCAGCAGCCCTATGGGGGCCATCTCTGGGGCCAACGTCCTGACTTTC.

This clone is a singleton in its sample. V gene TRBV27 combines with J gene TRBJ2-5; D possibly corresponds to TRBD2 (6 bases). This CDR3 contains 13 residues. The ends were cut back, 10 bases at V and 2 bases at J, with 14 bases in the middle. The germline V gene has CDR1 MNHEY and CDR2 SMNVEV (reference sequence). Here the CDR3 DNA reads TGTGCCACTAGCGAAAGGGTTCAAGAGACCCAGTACTTC. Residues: CATSERVQETQYF.